This entry describes one T cell receptor beta chain. The antigen remains unidentified. CDR3 length: 13 amino acids. Trimming took off 0 bases at V and 6 bases at J, with 9 bases between the two ends. The germline V gene has CDR1 MNHEY and CDR2 SMNVEV (reference sequence). This entry belongs to a study of neoadjuvant anti-PD-1 for oral cavity cancer. Study-wide findings and caveats: Each response group had just a few patients in TCR analyses.

PBMC libraries mostly used 480 ng of input genomic DNA, with six replicates per sample. Clones were sequenced by immunoSEQ multiplex PCR, and TCRdb holds only the in-frame ones, with some missing. Counted here are over 30,000 clones, roughly 80% occurring once; the ten biggest clones make up nearly 3.5%. Time point described: after neoadjuvant nivolumab, at surgical resection. The V and J genes are TRBV27 and TRBJ2-7; D possibly matches TRBD1 or TRBD2 (5 bases each). This sequence was found in a person aged 40-85 years with oral cavity squamous cell carcinoma. Sequencing used PBMCs, obtained after nivolumab (anti-PD-1) treatment. The CDR3 bases are TGTGCCAGCAGTTTATCGAGAGGGACCGAGCAGTACTTC. The encoded protein is CASSLSRGTEQYF.